The 26 T cell receptor beta chains below come from one sample, sequenced in a study of cytomegalovirus exposure and HLA in healthy donors. PCR was performed using 60 Vbeta and 13 Jbeta primers. The assay was immunoSEQ multiplex PCR, and TCRdb's table has in-frame clones only and misses some. This sample carries approximately 110,000 clones, about 79% of them seen once, and the ten largest clones take 2.6%. The specimen was PBMCs. All receptors come from a man aged 45-60 years in good health and CMV-seropositive.

The V call is TRBV18, the J call TRBJ2-6; D remains unclear. V dropped 2 bases and J dropped 1 base, with 9 bases sitting between them. Germline V gene sequence: CDR1 KGHSH, CDR2 LQKENI. The CDR3 runs 16 residues. CDR3 loop: CASSPNRVSGANVLTF. The CDR3 nucleotides read TGTGCCAGCTCACCAAATCGCGTTTCTGGGGCCAACGTCCTGACTTTC.

V is TRBV2 and J is TRBJ1-4; unclear D gene. V dropped 4 bases and J dropped 0 bases, with 6 bases sitting between them. The germline V gene has CDR1 SNHLY and CDR2 FYNNEI. The CDR3 is 14 amino acids. CDR3 region: CASSGEATNEKLFF. The CDR3 bases are TGTGCCAGCAGTGGGGAGGCAACTAATGAAAAACTGTTTTTT.

This chain joins TRBV5-1 and TRBJ2-1; 8 nucleotides agree with TRBD2. The ends lost 0 bases at V and 5 bases at J; junction bases unmatched: 4. The CDR3 contains 15 residues. From germline, CDR1 is SGHRS and CDR2 YFSETQ. The CDR3 reads CASSLAAGGHNEQFF. CDR3 coding DNA: TGCGCCAGCAGCTTGGCTGCGGGAGGACACAATGAGCAGTTCTTC.

This chain joins TRBV5-1 and TRBJ1-1, with TRBD1 as a possible D gene (6 bases). CDR3 length: 16 residues. V lost 1 base to trimming and J lost 0 bases, with 13 bases between them. CDR1 and CDR2 from the germline V gene are SGHRS and YFSETQ. The CDR3 spells CASSLPRDNMNTEAFF. In nucleotides, the CDR3 is TGCGCCAGCAGCTTGCCGAGGGACAATATGAACACTGAAGCTTTCTTT.

This clone came up once. The chain recombines TRBV6-6 with TRBJ1-4; D gene uncertain. Per the germline V gene, CDR1 is MNHNY and CDR2 is SVGAGI (reference sequence). Trimming removed 6 bases at V and 5 bases at J, with 7 bases between. The CDR3 has 12 amino acids. The CDR3 coding sequence is TGTGCCAGCAGCCCGGGGAATGAAAAACTGTTTTTT. It specifies CASSPGNEKLFF.

The rearrangement uses TRBV5-1 and TRBJ1-1; unclear D gene. There are 13 residues in the CDR3. Germline V gene sequence: CDR1 SGHRS, CDR2 YFSETQ. V lost 1 base and J 0 bases, leaving 4 bases between the germline ends. The chain's CDR3 is CASSLLLNTEAFF. The CDR3 bases are TGCGCCAGCAGCTTGTTATTGAACACTGAAGCTTTCTTT.

V gene TRBV18 combines with J gene TRBJ2-7, with D tentatively TRBD1 (5 bases). The CDR3 has 14 residues. V was cut by 3 bases and J by 7 bases, with 16 bases left in between. Germline values: CDR1 KGHSH, CDR2 LQKENI. This chain's CDR3 is CASSPRPPPGEQYF. CDR3 nucleotides: TGTGCCAGCTCACCCCGGCCCCCCCCAGGGGAGCAGTACTTC.

This chain links TRBV5-1 with TRBJ2-5, with D perhaps TRBD1 (6 bases). The V gene lost 2 bases and the J gene lost 5 bases, with 13 bases spanning the gap. The CDR3 length is 14 residues. The germline CDR1 and CDR2 sequences are SGHRS and YFSETQ. DNA of the CDR3: TGCGCCAGCAGCTTCTGGGGGCCACCGGAGACCCAGTACTTC. Its translation: CASSFWGPPETQYF.

The genes are TRBV6-1 and TRBJ2-2, with D perhaps matching TRBD2 (5 bases). The CDR3 contains 14 residues. Trimming stripped 4 bases from V and 4 bases from J, with 10 bases between. CDR1 MNHNS and CDR2 SASEGT come from the germline V gene. CDR3 region: CASSVDSFTGELFF. The DNA for the CDR3 is TGTGCCAGCAGTGTGGACTCCTTCACCGGGGAGCTGTTTTTT.

This clone occurred once. Other DNA sequences in this specimen translate into the identical CDR3. The chain links TRBV18 to TRBJ1-2; D unclear. V dropped 6 bases and J dropped 2 bases, with 7 bases sitting between them. This CDR3 comprises 12 residues. The germline gives CDR1 KGHSH, CDR2 LQKENI. CDR3 DNA sequence: TGTGCCAGCTCGCCGAGAAACTATGGCTACACCTTC. Translated, it gives CASSPRNYGYTF.

V is TRBV28 and J is TRBJ1-1, with D maybe TRBD1 (6 bases). V dropped 4 bases and J dropped 0 bases, with 15 bases sitting between them. The CDR3 totals 16 residues. CDR1 is MDHEN and CDR2 is SYDVKM in the germline V gene. The CDR3 DNA reads TGTGCCAGCAGTTCGCTCGGGACATGGATGAACACTGAAGCTTTCTTT. It is translated as CASSSLGTWMNTEAFF.

The V and J genes are TRBV7-2 and TRBJ1-5; D may be TRBD1 (5 bases). The CDR3 has 14 amino acids. Trimming left V 2 bases short and J 6 bases short, with 11 bases between. The germline CDR1 and CDR2 sequences are SGHTA and FQGNSA. The CDR3 DNA sequence: TGTGCCAGCAGCTTATTTCAGGGTAGTCAGCCCCAGCATTTT. This translates into CASSLFQGSQPQHF.

The V gene is TRBV6-1, the J gene TRBJ2-7; D is possibly TRBD2 (6 bases). V gave up 3 bases and J gave up 3 bases, with 12 bases separating them. This CDR3 is 14 amino acids long. The germline gives CDR1 MNHNS, CDR2 SASEGT. Here the CDR3 reads CASSDPGTFYEQYF. CDR3 bases: TGTGCCAGCAGTGACCCCGGGACTTTCTACGAGCAGTACTTC.

The rearrangement joins TRBV5-1 to TRBJ2-1; D is perhaps TRBD2 (5 bases). The CDR3 is 14 amino acids. The germline V gene has CDR1 SGHRS and CDR2 YFSETQ. Trimming pared 4 bases from V and 10 bases from J, leaving 18 bases between. In DNA, the CDR3 is TGCGCCAGCAGCGGAACGGGAAGCTCTTTAGAGCAGTTCTTC. This sequence encodes CASSGTGSSLEQFF.

V gene TRBV6-1 combines with J gene TRBJ2-1; D gene unclear. The CDR3 consists of 13 residues. Germline V lookup: CDR1 MNHNS, CDR2 SASEGT. V was shortened by 5 bases and J by 3 bases, with 8 bases between the two germline ends. The CDR3 DNA is TGTGCCAGCAGTCGCGGCAACTACAATGAGCAGTTCTTC. It codes for CASSRGNYNEQFF.

This clone has a single count. The chain uses TRBV7-9 and TRBJ2-6; TRBD1 is a possible D gene (6 bases). This CDR3 contains 16 residues. V lost 5 bases, J lost 0 bases, and 11 bases lay in between. Germline V gives CDR1 SEHNR, CDR2 FQNEAQ (reference sequence). The CDR3 reads CASSLTGISGANVLTF. CDR3 sequence (DNA): TGTGCCAGCAGCCTTACAGGGATCTCTGGGGCCAACGTCCTGACTTTC. The full variable domain, with the rest looked up from reference TRBV7-9 and TRBJ2-6, is DTGVSQNPRHKITKRGQNVTFRCDPISEHNRLYWYRQTLGQGPEFLTYFQNEAQLEKSRLLSDRFSAERPKGSFSTLEIQRTEQGDSAMYLCASSLTGISGANVLTFGAGSRLTVL.

The chain recombines TRBV25-1 with TRBJ1-1; a possible D gene is TRBD1 (5 bases). Trimming pared 6 bases from V and 3 bases from J, leaving 14 bases between. The CDR3 spans 14 residues. CDR1 and CDR2 (germline): MGHDK, SYGVNS. The CDR3 loop reads CASRQKGRDTEAFF. The CDR3 DNA reads TGTGCCAGCAGGCAAAAGGGGAGGGACACTGAAGCTTTCTTT.

The chain uses TRBV5-1 and TRBJ2-1; 10 bases line up with TRBD2. Germline loops: CDR1 SGHRS, CDR2 YFSETQ. J was trimmed by 0 bases and V by 3 bases; bases with no gene match: 6. This CDR3 has 17 residues. The CDR3 is CASSSSSGRDSYNEQFF. DNA of the CDR3: TGCGCCAGCAGCTCTTCGAGCGGGAGGGACTCCTACAATGAGCAGTTCTTC.

The rearrangement uses TRBV2 and TRBJ1-2, with 8 positions matching TRBD1. The V gene end was trimmed by 4 bases and the J gene end by 2 bases; junction bases not matched to a gene: 9. The germline V gene has CDR1 SNHLY and CDR2 FYNNEI. The CDR3 loop spans 16 amino acids. This CDR3 is CASSAYQGAQNYGYTF. DNA of the CDR3: TGTGCCAGCAGTGCCTACCAGGGGGCCCAGAACTATGGCTACACCTTC.

This clone was seen just once. This sample also contains other DNA sequences that code for the same CDR3. The CDR3 is CASSGESTDTQYF. DNA for the CDR3: TGTGCCAGCAGTGGGGAGAGCACAGATACGCAGTATTTT. The chain has TRBV2 and TRBJ2-3, with TRBD2 as a possible D gene (5 bases). V lost 4 bases and J lost 0, with 5 bases in between. The CDR3 has 13 residues. Germline V CDR1 and CDR2: SNHLY, FYNNEI.

The rearrangement uses TRBV2 and TRBJ1-5, with TRBD1 identical over 7 bases. The CDR3 is made up of 15 amino acids. CDR1 and CDR2 from the germline V gene are SNHLY and FYNNEI. The junction had 7 bases not matched to a gene; V was cut back by 6 bases and J by 2 bases. The CDR3 region has the DNA TGTGCCAGCAGAAGTGAAGGGACAGGCAATCAGCCCCAGCATTTT. Protein: CASRSEGTGNQPQHF.

This clone was recorded only once. The chain links TRBV2 to TRBJ2-3; 10 nucleotides agree with TRBD1. CDR1 and CDR2 (germline): SNHLY, FYNNEI. V shed 4 bases, J shed 3 bases, and the junction held 4 bases outside the gene matches. This CDR3 contains 15 residues. CDR3 region: CASSVDRGQTDTQYF. The CDR3, as DNA: TGTGCCAGCAGTGTAGACAGGGGGCAAACAGATACGCAGTATTTT.

V and J are TRBV4-2 and TRBJ2-4; D unresolved. This CDR3 spans 17 amino acids. Trimming cost V 1 base and J 1 base, with 14 bases left between them. Germline V gene sequence: CDR1 LGHNA, CDR2 YNFKEQ. The CDR3: CASSQVVDRRAKNIQYF. The CDR3 DNA follows: TGTGCCAGCAGCCAAGTGGTGGATCGCAGGGCCAAAAACATTCAGTACTTC.

The chain couples TRBV11-2 to TRBJ1-3; 8 bases are shared with TRBD1. V was clipped by 7 bases and J by 5 bases; unmatched bases: 13. CDR1 and CDR2 (germline): SGHAT, FQNNGV. CDR3 length: 16 residues. The CDR3 spells CASIRDRPVGRNTIYF. The CDR3 coding sequence is TGTGCCAGCATCCGGGACAGGCCAGTTGGGAGAAACACCATATATTTT.

The rearrangement links TRBV7-9 to TRBJ1-3; D remains ambiguous. Trimming pared 5 bases from V and 0 bases from J, leaving 8 bases between. The germline V gene has CDR1 SEHNR and CDR2 FQNEAQ (reference sequence). This CDR3 region has 14 residues. The CDR3 loop is CASSLPVSGNTIYF. In nucleotides, the CDR3 is TGTGCCAGCAGCCTCCCAGTCTCTGGAAACACCATATATTTT.

This clone has more than one count but fewer than ten. The chain couples TRBV5-1 to TRBJ2-2; 11 nucleotides match TRBD2. The junction had 2 bases not matched to a gene; V was cut back by 4 bases and J by 3 bases. Germline CDR1 and CDR2: SGHRS and YFSETQ. CDR3 length equals 15 residues. CDR3 sequence (DNA): TGCGCCAGCAGCCCGGGACTAGCGGACACCGGGGAGCTGTTTTTT. Its translation is CASSPGLADTGELFF. Based on the CDR3 plus reference TRBV5-1 and TRBJ2-2, the full variable domain is KAGVTQTPRYLIKTRGQQVTLSCSPISGHRSVSWYQQTPGQGLQFLFEYFSETQRNKGNFPGRFSGRQFSNSRSEMNVSTLELGDSALYLCASSPGLADTGELFFGEGSRLTVL.